Here is one T cell receptor (beta chain) with its context. Its target is not known. Primed by a sample-barcoded 5' primer and a J-beta primer mix, a second PCR proceeded for about 7 to 11 cycles. In TCRdb, the 5' RACE reads were re-called with MiXCR into one record per CDR3 protein. This table holds about 1.6 million distinct CDR3 sequences, about 31% found once. These data belong to a study of blood T cells in healthy people across ages. General observations from the study: The fall in TCR beta diversity per million T cells was roughly linear with age. The CMV status of each donor remained undetermined, and this could have confounded shifts in expanded clonotypes.

V lost 6 bases, J lost 11 bases, and 17 bases stayed unmatched. CDR3 size: 15 residues. CDR1 is DFQATT, CDR2 SNEGSKA, per germline (reference sequence). Peripheral blood, approximately 10 milliliters per donor, was collected. The chain combines TRBV20-1 with TRBJ2-5; 11 positions match TRBD2. The source material was blood. This sequence was found in a woman aged 25 to 39 in good health. CDR3 sequence: CSAMNLAGGAWEQYF. The CDR3 DNA sequence: TGCAGTGCAATGAATCTAGCGGGGGGTGCGTGGGAGCAGTACTTC.